Below, 3 T cell receptor beta chains from the same sample are listed, as sequenced in a study of blood T cell repertoires in COVID-19. Measured with immunoSEQ multiplex PCR; TCRdb has only the in-frame clones, and not every one. The table lists 100,000 to 150,000 clones, 80% of them singletons. The sequenced sample consisted of peripheral blood. The receptors were sampled from a man aged 55 to 70 with active or convalescent COVID-19.

The V call is TRBV7-8, the J call TRBJ2-1; no clear D gene. CDR3 length: 12 amino acids. Trimming removed 5 bases at V and 6 bases at J, with 8 bases between. CDR1 and CDR2 (germline): SGHVS, FQNEAQ. CDR3 nucleotides: TGTGCCAGCAGCCGAAACTCCAATGAGCAGTTCTTC. Protein: CASSRNSNEQFF.

CDR3 DNA: TGTGCCAGCAGTCTATTCCCCCCGGGCCTCAACAGGGCAAGTATTGGCAATCAGCCCCAGCATTTT. Translating it yields CASSLFPPGLNRASIGNQPQHF. The chain has TRBV27 and TRBJ1-5; TRBD1 might be the D (6 bases). The V gene's germline CDR1 is MNHEY and CDR2 SMNVEV (reference sequence). Trimming removed 5 bases from V and 2 bases from J, with 34 bases in between. This CDR3 has 22 amino acids.

This clone was picked up one time. This chain links TRBV6-5 with TRBJ1-2, with TRBD1 matching 9 bases. The V gene end was trimmed by 2 bases and the J gene end by 4 bases; junction bases not matched to a gene: 5. Germline assignment: CDR1 MNHEY and CDR2 SVGAGI. The CDR3 length is 15 residues. In nucleotides, the CDR3 is TGTGCCAGCAGTTACGGGGACAGGGCCTCCTATGGCTACACCTTC. This sequence encodes CASSYGDRASYGYTF.